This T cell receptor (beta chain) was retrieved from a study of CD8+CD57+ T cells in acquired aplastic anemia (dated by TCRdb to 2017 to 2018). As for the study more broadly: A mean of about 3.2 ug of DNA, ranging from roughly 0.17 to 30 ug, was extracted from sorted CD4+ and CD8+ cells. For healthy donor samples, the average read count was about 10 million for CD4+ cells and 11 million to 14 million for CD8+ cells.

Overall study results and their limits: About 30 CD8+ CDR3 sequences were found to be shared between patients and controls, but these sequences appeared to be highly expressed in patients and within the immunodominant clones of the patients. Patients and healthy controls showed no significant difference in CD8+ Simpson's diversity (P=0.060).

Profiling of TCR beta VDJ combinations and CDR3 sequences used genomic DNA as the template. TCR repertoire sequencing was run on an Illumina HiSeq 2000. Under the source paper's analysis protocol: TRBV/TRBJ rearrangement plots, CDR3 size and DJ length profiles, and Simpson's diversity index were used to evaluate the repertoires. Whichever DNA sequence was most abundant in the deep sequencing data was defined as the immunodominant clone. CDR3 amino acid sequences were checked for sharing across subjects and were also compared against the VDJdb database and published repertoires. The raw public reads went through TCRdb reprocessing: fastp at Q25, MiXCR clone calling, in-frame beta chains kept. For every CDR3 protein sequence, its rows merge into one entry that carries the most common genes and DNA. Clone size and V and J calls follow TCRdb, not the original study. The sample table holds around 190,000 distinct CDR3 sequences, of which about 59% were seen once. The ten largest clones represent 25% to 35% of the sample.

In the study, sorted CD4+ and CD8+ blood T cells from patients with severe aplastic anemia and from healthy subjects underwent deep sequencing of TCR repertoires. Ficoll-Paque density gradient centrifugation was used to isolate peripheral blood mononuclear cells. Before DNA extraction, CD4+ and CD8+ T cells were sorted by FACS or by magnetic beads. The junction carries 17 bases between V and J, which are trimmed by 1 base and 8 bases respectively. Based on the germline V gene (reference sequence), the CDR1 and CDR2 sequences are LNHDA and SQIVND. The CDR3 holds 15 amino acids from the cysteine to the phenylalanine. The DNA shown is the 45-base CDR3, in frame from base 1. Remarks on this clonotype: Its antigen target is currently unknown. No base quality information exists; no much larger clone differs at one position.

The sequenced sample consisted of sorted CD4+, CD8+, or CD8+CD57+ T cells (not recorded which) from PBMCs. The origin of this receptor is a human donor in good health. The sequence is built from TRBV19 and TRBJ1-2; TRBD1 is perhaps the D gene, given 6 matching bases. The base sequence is TGTGCCAGTAGTATAGGATTAACAGGGATGAGAGGCTACACCTTC. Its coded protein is CASSIGLTGMRGYTF.